The clone carrying this TCR beta chain was detected once. This record belongs to a study of T cell changes during pregnancy in multiple sclerosis. The assay was immunoSEQ multiplex PCR, and TCRdb's table has in-frame clones only and misses some. The table lists around 100,000 clones, 75% to 95% of them singletons. The length of the CDR3 is 14 residues. V gave up 8 bases and J gave up 1 base, with 15 bases separating them. Germline V gives CDR1 SNHLY, CDR2 FYNNEI. This TCR came from a female donor with multiple sclerosis, enrolled in a pregnancy study. This chain uses TRBV2 with TRBJ2-7; the D gene is possibly TRBD2 (6 bases). This specimen was peripheral blood, taken in the second trimester of pregnancy. The CDR3 spells CASCPRDSSYEQYF. In DNA form, the CDR3 reads TGTGCCAGCTGTCCTAGGGACTCTTCCTACGAGCAGTACTTC.